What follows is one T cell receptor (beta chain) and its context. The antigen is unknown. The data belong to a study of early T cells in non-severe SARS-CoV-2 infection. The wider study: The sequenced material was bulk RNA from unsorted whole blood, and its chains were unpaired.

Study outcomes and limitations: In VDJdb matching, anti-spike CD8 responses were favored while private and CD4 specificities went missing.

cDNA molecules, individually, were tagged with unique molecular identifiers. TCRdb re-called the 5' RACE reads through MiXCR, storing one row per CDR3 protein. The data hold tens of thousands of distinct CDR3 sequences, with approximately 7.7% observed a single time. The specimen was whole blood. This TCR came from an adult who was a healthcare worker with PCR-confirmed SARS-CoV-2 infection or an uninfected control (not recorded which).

The DNA of the CDR3 is TGTGCCAGCAGTGACTTAGCGGTTGGCGGGAGGCCCAAGGCCGAGCAGTACTTC. Protein sequence: CASSDLAVGGRPKAEQYF. The chain has TRBV2 and TRBJ2-7, with 8 bases fitting TRBD2. Germline V gene data show CDR1 as SNHLY and CDR2 as FYNNEI. The CDR3 covers 18 residues. The trim removed 3 bases at V and 6 bases at J, leaving 19 bases unmatched.